The T cell receptor beta chain under discussion was sequenced for a study of naive and memory T cell subsets. Study-wide results and caveats: Potentially, T cell activation and differentiation skew this RNA-based measurement.

The SP2 primer and nested alpha and beta constant region primers amplified ligated cDNA in four rounds. Blood and skin TCR RNA was reverse transcribed with alpha and beta constant primers. TCRdb reprocessed the 5' RACE reads with MiXCR, giving one entry per CDR3 protein. The table lists roughly 48,000 distinct CDR3 sequences, around 4.7% of them singletons, with more than 0.75% in the top ten. This clonotype showed up many times. Its antigen remains unidentified. The library had UMIs added by 3' ligation of an oligonucleotide to TCR cDNA. Whole-blood samples were around 2.5 ml of peripheral blood from healthy adult volunteers. Reverse transcription used DNase-treated unsorted total RNA, aiming for roughly 1 to 1,100 ng. The CDR3 has 15 amino acids. CDR1 is DFQATT and CDR2 is SNEGSKA in the germline V gene (reference sequence). V lost 4 bases, J lost 0 bases, and 8 bases stayed unmatched.

This clonotype originated in a female donor in good health. The gene calls are TRBV20-1 and TRBJ2-7, with 8 positions matching TRBD2. CDR3 protein: CSAMGLGEASYEQYF. DNA for the CDR3: TGCAGTGCTATGGGACTAGGGGAGGCCTCCTACGAGCAGTACTTC.